This T cell receptor (beta chain) comes out of a study of blood T cell repertoires in COVID-19. Study information: Acute-phase and convalescent COVID-19 samples originated in the United States, Italy and Spain. PBMCs, B-cell-depleted T cells, or T cells were the source of the cDNA or gDNA that made up the material.

Authors' data handling: Reference gene primers were amplified, and this amplification served to estimate nucleated cell counts. TCRdb keeps only in-frame clones here, not all; method: immunoSEQ multiplex PCR. V, J and clone size derive from that table, while D and trimming were established from the DNA sequence. The sample lists about 100,000 clones; 70% to 90% were seen once. This CDR3 comprises 16 residues. CDR1 is SEHNR, CDR2 FQNEAQ, per germline (reference sequence). The V gene lost 5 bases and the J gene lost 4 bases, with 17 bases spanning the gap. The rearrangement uses TRBV7-9 and TRBJ1-4; D is undetermined. The TCR originated in a man aged 50-60 years with active or convalescent COVID-19. Sample: peripheral blood. The CDR3: CASSPEGPRGNEKLFF. In nucleotides, the CDR3 is TGTGCCAGCAGCCCCGAGGGCCCGCGAGGTAATGAAAAACTGTTTTTT.